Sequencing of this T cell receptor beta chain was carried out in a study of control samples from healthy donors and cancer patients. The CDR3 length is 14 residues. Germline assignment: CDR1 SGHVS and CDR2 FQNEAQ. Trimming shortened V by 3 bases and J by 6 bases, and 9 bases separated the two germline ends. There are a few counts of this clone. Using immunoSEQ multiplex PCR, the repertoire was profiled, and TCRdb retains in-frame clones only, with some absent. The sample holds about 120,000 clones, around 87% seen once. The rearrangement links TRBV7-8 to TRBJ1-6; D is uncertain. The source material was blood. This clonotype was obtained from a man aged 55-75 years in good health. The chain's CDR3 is CASSFEGFNSPLHF. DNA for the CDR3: TGTGCCAGCAGCTTCGAGGGTTTTAATTCACCCCTCCACTTT.